This TCR beta chain was sequenced for a study of blood T cell repertoires in COVID-19. Study in general: PBMCs, B-cell-depleted T cells, or T cells provided the cDNA or gDNA that made up the material.

Recovered status applied to Cohort 3 donors who had two consecutive negative PCRs. It also applied to those with clearance or with symptom resolution. V gave up 0 bases and J gave up 2 bases; unmatched junction bases: 6. The CDR3 runs 17 residues. CDR1 is LGHNA and CDR2 is YSLEER in the germline V gene. As processed by the authors: Counts of nucleated cells, estimated from reference gene primer amplification, were obtained. The table came from immunoSEQ multiplex PCR; TCRdb's copy has only in-frame clones and leaves some out. V and J calls and clone size are given by that table; D and trimming were obtained from the DNA. Of around 300,000 clones in the sample, around 88% are singletons; the top ten hold about 5.7%.

The chain uses TRBV4-3 and TRBJ2-4, with TRBD1 matching 8 bases. This clonotype was sampled from a middle-aged woman who had recovered from COVID-19. What was sequenced was PBMCs or T cells enriched from blood (not recorded which). The CDR3 DNA sequence: TGCGCCAGCAGCCAAGATCAGGGGGCGATCACCAAAAACATTCAGTACTTC. It translates to CASSQDQGAITKNIQYF.